The next 20 T cell receptor beta chains were all read from a single sample in a study of T cell repertoires in cytomegalovirus infection. TCRdb re-called the reads through MiXCR, storing one row per CDR3 protein. The sample has roughly 700,000 distinct CDR3 sequences, roughly 30% seen once. No antigen has been assigned to these receptors. This sample comprised cultured PBMCs, obtained from culture after CMV antigen stimulation. The source of these receptors is a human donor in good health (CMV status not recorded). Some clones in this sample may be carry-over from other donors' samples.

The genes are TRBV2 and TRBJ2-3; TRBD1 or TRBD2 may be the D gene (5 bases each). The length of the CDR3 is 14 residues. CDR1 and CDR2 from the germline V gene are SNHLY and FYNNEI. V lost 5 bases and J 2 bases, leaving 11 bases between the germline ends. CDR3 in DNA: TGTGCCAGCAGTTCCGGGGCTCTCACAGATACGCAGTATTTT. This encodes CASSSGALTDTQYF.

This chain uses TRBV20-1 with TRBJ1-1; no clear D. V lost 6 bases and J lost 6, with 11 bases in between. CDR3 length: 11 residues. Germline V gene lookup returns CDR1 DFQATT and CDR2 SNEGSKA (reference sequence). CDR3 nucleotide sequence: TGCAGTGCCACTCCGTGGGCTGAAGCTTTCTTT. Protein product: CSATPWAEAFF.

V and J are TRBV6-2 or TRBV6-3 and TRBJ2-5; D remains unclear. The CDR3 has 15 residues. Between the trimmed V and J ends, which lost 6 bases and 4 bases, there was a span of 18 bases. Germline V gives CDR1 MNHEY, CDR2 SVGEGT. CDR3 in DNA: TGTGCCAGCAGGGAATTGGACCAAAACGCAGAGACCCAGTACTTC. It translates to CASRELDQNAETQYF.

The V gene is TRBV19, the J gene TRBJ1-5; D is undetermined. From germline, CDR1 is LNHDA and CDR2 SQIVND (reference sequence). The length of the CDR3 is 19 residues. V was pared by 2 bases and J by 0 bases, with 20 bases between. CDR3 DNA: TGTGCCAGTAGTATACCAACTTTCAGAACCGCTTATAGCAATCAGCCCCAGCATTTT. As protein: CASSIPTFRTAYSNQPQHF.

This rearrangement joins TRBV6-5 to TRBJ2-7; 8 bases align to TRBD1. Germline V gives CDR1 MNHEY, CDR2 SVGAGI. Trimming cost V 6 bases and J 5 bases; bases outside gene matches: 9. This CDR3 contains 14 residues. The chain's CDR3 is CASSLRTGRDEQYF. CDR3 nucleotides: TGTGCCAGCAGCCTTAGGACAGGGCGCGACGAGCAGTACTTC.

The chain combines TRBV18 with TRBJ2-7; D may be TRBD1 (6 bases). Trimming cost V 3 bases and J 3 bases, with 12 bases left between them. CDR3 length: 14 residues. Germline values: CDR1 KGHSH, CDR2 LQKENI. The CDR3 protein is CASSPLAGVYEQYF. CDR3 coding DNA: TGTGCCAGCTCACCGCTGGCAGGGGTCTACGAGCAGTACTTC.

J is TRBJ1-5 and V is TRBV18; TRBD1 is a possible D gene (6 bases). With 2 bases removed from V and 2 bases from J, the gap between germline ends came to 16 bases. CDR3 length: 17 residues. CDR1 is KGHSH and CDR2 is LQKENI in the germline V gene. The chain's CDR3 is CASSPGGGAIGNQPQHF. Written as DNA, the CDR3 is TGTGCCAGCTCACCAGGAGGGGGGGCGATCGGCAATCAGCCCCAGCATTTT.

The rearrangement links TRBV20-1 to TRBJ1-3; 7 bases agree with TRBD1. This CDR3 is built from 14 residues. Trimming cost V 5 bases and J 4 bases; bases outside gene matches: 8. Germline CDR1 reads DFQATT; CDR2 reads SNEGSKA (reference sequence). This CDR3 is CSAVKTGQGNTIYF. As DNA, the CDR3 is TGCAGTGCTGTAAAGACAGGGCAAGGAAACACCATATATTTT.

This clonotype has just a few counts. The V call is TRBV7-9, the J call TRBJ2-1; TRBD2 matches 7 bases. V gave up 7 bases and J gave up 4 bases; unmatched junction bases: 4. CDR1 and CDR2 from the germline V gene are SEHNR and FQNEAQ (reference sequence). CDR3 length: 13 residues. This CDR3 is CASTRAGYNEQFF. The CDR3 DNA follows: TGTGCCAGCACCCGAGCGGGGTACAATGAGCAGTTCTTC.

This clonotype came up a few times. The chain joins TRBV29-1 to TRBJ1-2, with D possibly TRBD1 on 6 matching bases. This CDR3 is 12 amino acids long. In germline, CDR1 is SQVTM, CDR2 ANQGSEA. Trimming pared 5 bases from V and 8 bases from J, leaving 15 bases between. In DNA, the CDR3 is TGCAGCGTTATATTCGGGGGCATAGGCTACACCTTC. It codes for CSVIFGGIGYTF.

This clonotype showed up just a few times. This chain links TRBV27 with TRBJ2-3, with a possible D match to TRBD1 (6 bases). CDR3 length: 13 residues. V lost 5 bases to trimming and J lost 3 bases, with 9 bases between them. Germline CDR1 MNHEY, CDR2 SMNVEV (reference sequence). CDR3 in amino acids: CASSNRGTDTQYF. For the CDR3, the DNA is TGTGCCAGCAGTAATAGGGGGACAGATACGCAGTATTTT.

The chain has TRBV15 and TRBJ1-4; D perhaps matches TRBD1 (5 bases). CDR3 length: 14 residues. The germline CDR1 and CDR2 sequences are LNHNV and YYDKDF (reference sequence). V was pared by 4 bases and J by 5 bases, with 11 bases between. The CDR3 DNA reads TGTGCCACCAGCAAGACAGCCCAGAATGAAAAACTGTTTTTT. Protein sequence: CATSKTAQNEKLFF. The variable domain in full, with the rest retrieved from reference TRBV15 and TRBJ1-4, is DAMVIQNPRYQVTQFGKPVTLSCSQTLNHNVMYWYQQKSSQAPKLLFHYYDKDFNNEADTPDNFQSRRPNTSFCFLDIRSPGLGDTAMYLCATSKTAQNEKLFFGSGTQLSVL.

The chain couples TRBV20-1 to TRBJ2-5; 12 bases fit TRBD2. J gave up 4 bases and V 3 bases, and 6 bases lay outside the gene matches. Germline CDR1 is DFQATT and CDR2 is SNEGSKA (reference sequence). CDR3 length: 15 residues. The CDR3 loop reads CSARDGLAGRETQYF. Written as DNA, the CDR3 is TGCAGTGCTAGGGACGGACTAGCGGGAAGAGAGACCCAGTACTTC.

This chain links TRBV5-6 with TRBJ1-5; 7 bases match TRBD1. Germline CDR1 is SGHDT and CDR2 is YYEEEE. With 3 bases clipped from V and 3 bases from J, the junction kept 6 bases outside the gene matches. The CDR3 loop spans 15 amino acids. CDR3 sequence: CASSWVDRPNQPQHF. The CDR3, as DNA: TGTGCCAGCAGCTGGGTGGACAGGCCCAATCAGCCCCAGCATTTT.

The J gene is TRBJ2-5, the V gene TRBV10-3; 11 bases match TRBD1. Germline trimming cut 4 bases from V and 7 bases from J; bases unmatched to any gene: 2. In germline, CDR1 is ENHRY, CDR2 SYGVKD. The CDR3 spans 13 residues. CDR3 sequence (DNA): TGTGCCATCAGTGCCGGGACAGGGGGGACCCAGTACTTC. Protein product: CAISAGTGGTQYF.

A few counts support this clonotype. This chain uses TRBV7-8 with TRBJ2-7; 12 bases agree with TRBD2. The CDR3 is 14 amino acids. V was clipped by 4 bases and J by 5 bases; unmatched bases: 3. Germline assignment: CDR1 SGHVS and CDR2 FQNEAQ. CDR3 coding DNA: TGTGCCAGCAGCTCTAGACTAGCGGGGGACGAGCAGTACTTC. Translation: CASSSRLAGDEQYF. Full variable domain (outside the CDR3, taken from reference TRBV7-8 and TRBJ2-7): GAGVSQSPRYKVAKRGQDVALRCDPISGHVSLFWYQQALGQGPEFLTYFQNEAQLDKSGLPSDRFFAERPEGSVSTLKIQRTQQEDSAVYLCASSSRLAGDEQYFGPGTRLTVT.

The chain is built from TRBV7-6 and TRBJ1-2; 7 positions match TRBD1. V was pared by 6 bases and J by 0 bases, with 10 bases of the junction left unmatched. Germline V gene lookup returns CDR1 SGHVS and CDR2 FNYEAQ. This CDR3 spans 16 amino acids. The CDR3 bases are TGTGCCAGCAGTGCGACAGGGAATAGAGCTAACTATGGCTACACCTTC. Amino acid sequence: CASSATGNRANYGYTF.

A word on this clonotype: Germline and junction disagree at one end, which may indicate a read error. This chain connects TRBV12-3 or TRBV12-4 to TRBJ1-5; the D gene is possibly TRBD1 (5 bases). This CDR3 comprises 14 residues. The CDR3 sequence is CATAGGSGKQPQHF. DNA for the CDR3: TGTGCCACCGCGGGGGGATCTGGCAAGCAGCCCCAGCATTTT.

The CDR3 nucleotides are TGTGCCAGCAGATGGGGCACAGTCGATGAGCAGTTCTTC. This sequence encodes CASRWGTVDEQFF. The rearrangement joins TRBV12-3 or TRBV12-4 to TRBJ2-1, with a weak D call TRBD1 (5 bases). The CDR3 is 13 amino acids. Between the trimmed V and J ends, which lost 6 bases and 8 bases, there was a span of 14 bases.

This clonotype was detected only a few times. This rearrangement joins TRBV9 to TRBJ2-1; no firm D call. The ends were cut back, 0 bases at V and 0 bases at J, with 16 bases in the middle. The CDR3 totals 18 residues. Germline values: CDR1 SGDLS, CDR2 YYNGEE. The CDR3 is CASSVGPILVSSYNEQFF. DNA for the CDR3: TGTGCCAGCAGCGTAGGCCCTATCCTAGTAAGCTCCTACAATGAGCAGTTCTTC.